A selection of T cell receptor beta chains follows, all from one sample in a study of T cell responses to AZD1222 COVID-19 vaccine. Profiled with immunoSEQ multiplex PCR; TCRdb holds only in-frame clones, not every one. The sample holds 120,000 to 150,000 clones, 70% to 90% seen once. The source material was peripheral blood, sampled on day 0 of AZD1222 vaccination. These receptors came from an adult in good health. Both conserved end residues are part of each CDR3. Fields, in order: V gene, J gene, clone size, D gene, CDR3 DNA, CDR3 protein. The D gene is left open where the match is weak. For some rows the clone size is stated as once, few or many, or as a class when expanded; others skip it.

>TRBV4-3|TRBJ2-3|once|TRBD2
TGCGCCAGCAGCCAAGATTCGAGCGGGAGGACAGATACGCAGTATTTT
CASSQDSSGRTDTQYF
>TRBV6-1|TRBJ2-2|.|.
TGTGCCAGCAGTGAGGGTGCGGTGAACACCGGGGAGCTGTTTTTT
CASSEGAVNTGELFF
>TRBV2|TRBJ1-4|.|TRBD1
TGTGCCAGCAGGGGACAGGCAACTAATGAAAAACTGTTTTTT
CASRGQATNEKLFF
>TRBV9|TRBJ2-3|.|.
TGTGCCAGCAGCGTAGATTCGCGGGGTAGAGATACGCAGTATTTT
CASSVDSRGRDTQYF
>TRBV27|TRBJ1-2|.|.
TGTGCCAGCAGGATTGCACAGTCGGGCTATGGCTACACCTTC
CASRIAQSGYGYTF
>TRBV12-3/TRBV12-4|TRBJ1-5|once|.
TGTGCCAGCAGTTTAGCCGAAAATCAGCCCCAGCATTTT
CASSLAENQPQHF
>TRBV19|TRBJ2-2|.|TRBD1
TGTGCCACTGACACAGGGACAGCGACCGGGGAGCTGTTTTTT
CATDTGTATGELFF
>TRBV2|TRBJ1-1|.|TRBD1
TGTGCCAGCAGCTTTCAGGGGGCTGTAAACACTGAAGCTTTCTTT
CASSFQGAVNTEAFF
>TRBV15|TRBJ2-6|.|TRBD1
TGTGCCACCAGCAGACCGGACAGGGCTGGGGCCAACGTCCTGACTTTC
CATSRPDRAGANVLTF
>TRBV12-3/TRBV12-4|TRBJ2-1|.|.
TGTGCCAGCAGGGAGGAGGGACGTGAGCAGTTCTTC
CASREEGREQFF
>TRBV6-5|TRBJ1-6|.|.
TGTGCCAGCACTGGGCGGTCCTATAATTCACCCCTCCACTTT
CASTGRSYNSPLHF
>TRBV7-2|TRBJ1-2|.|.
TGTGCCAGCAGCTTATATAAAGGGTCTAACTATGGCTACACCTTC
CASSLYKGSNYGYTF
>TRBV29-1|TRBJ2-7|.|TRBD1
TGCAGCGTTTCAGGGGGCTATGGGTCCTACGAGCAGTACTTC
CSVSGGYGSYEQYF
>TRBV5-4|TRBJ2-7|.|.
TGTGCCAGCACCGACCGGGGGCGGGAGCCCTACGAGCAGTACTTC
CASTDRGREPYEQYF
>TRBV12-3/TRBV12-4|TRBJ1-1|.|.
TGTGCCAGCAGTTTCTCTAGGACTGAAGCTTTCTTT
CASSFSRTEAFF
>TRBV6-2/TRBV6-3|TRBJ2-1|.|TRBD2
TGTGCCAGCAGTTACTCTGCTAGCGGGATCCGCAATGAGCAGTTCTTC
CASSYSASGIRNEQFF
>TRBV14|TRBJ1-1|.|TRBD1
TGTGCCAGCAGCGCGTTCTCCGGCAGGGGGACTGAAGCTTTCTTT
CASSAFSGRGTEAFF
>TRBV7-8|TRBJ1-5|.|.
TGTGCCAGCAGCAAAGAGTGGTATAGCAATCAGCCCCAGCATTTT
CASSKEWYSNQPQHF
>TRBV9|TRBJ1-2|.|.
TGTGCCAGCAGCCCGCGTGGGGAACAGACCTTCTATGGCTACACCTTC
CASSPRGEQTFYGYTF
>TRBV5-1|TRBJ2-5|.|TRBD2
TGCGCCAGCAGCCCGGCTTCGGCTAGCGGGTACCAAGAGACCCAGTACTTC
CASSPASASGYQETQYF
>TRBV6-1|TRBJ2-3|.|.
TGTGCCAGCAGTGAATTTCCAGGAGATACGCAGTATTTT
CASSEFPGDTQYF
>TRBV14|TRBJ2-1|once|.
TGTGCCAGCAGCCACCTTACTGCCGGTAACAATGAGCAGTTCTTC
CASSHLTAGNNEQFF